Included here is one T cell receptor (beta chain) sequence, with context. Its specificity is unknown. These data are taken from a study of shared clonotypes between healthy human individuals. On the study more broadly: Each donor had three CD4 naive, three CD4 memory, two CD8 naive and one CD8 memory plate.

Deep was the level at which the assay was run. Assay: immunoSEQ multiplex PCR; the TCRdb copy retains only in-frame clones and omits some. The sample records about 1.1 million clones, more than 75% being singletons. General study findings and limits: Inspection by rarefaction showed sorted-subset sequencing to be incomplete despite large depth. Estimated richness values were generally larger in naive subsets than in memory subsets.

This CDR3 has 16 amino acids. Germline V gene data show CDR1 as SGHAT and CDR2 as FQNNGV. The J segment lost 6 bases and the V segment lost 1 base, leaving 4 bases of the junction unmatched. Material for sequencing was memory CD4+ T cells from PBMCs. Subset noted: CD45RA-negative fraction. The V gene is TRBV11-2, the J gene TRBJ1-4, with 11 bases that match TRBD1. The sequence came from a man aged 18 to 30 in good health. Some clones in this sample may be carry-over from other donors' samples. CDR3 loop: CASSLVGQGAHEKLFF. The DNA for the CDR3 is TGTGCCAGCAGCTTAGTCGGACAGGGGGCGCATGAAAAACTGTTTTTT.